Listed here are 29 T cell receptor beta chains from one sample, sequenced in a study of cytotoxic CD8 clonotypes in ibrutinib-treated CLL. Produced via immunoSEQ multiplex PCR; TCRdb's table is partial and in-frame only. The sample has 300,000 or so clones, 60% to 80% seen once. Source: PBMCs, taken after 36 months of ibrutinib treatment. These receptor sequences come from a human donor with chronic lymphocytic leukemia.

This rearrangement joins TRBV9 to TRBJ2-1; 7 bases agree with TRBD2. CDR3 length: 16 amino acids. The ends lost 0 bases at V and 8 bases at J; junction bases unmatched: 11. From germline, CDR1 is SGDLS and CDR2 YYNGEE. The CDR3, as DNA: TGTGCCAGCAGCGTAGGTGCGGGAGTGGGTTCGGATGAGCAGTTCTTC. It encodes CASSVGAGVGSDEQFF.

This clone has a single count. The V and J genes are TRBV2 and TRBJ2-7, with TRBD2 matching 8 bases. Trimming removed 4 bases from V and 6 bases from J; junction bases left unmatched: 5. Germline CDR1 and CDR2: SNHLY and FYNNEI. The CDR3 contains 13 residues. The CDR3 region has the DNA TGTGCCAGCAGTGCGGGACTAGGCTCCGAGCAGTACTTC. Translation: CASSAGLGSEQYF.

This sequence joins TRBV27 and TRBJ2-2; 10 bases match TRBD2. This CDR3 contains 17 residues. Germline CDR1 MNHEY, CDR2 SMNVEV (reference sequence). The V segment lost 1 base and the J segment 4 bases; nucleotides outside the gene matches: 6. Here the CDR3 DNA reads TGTGCCAGCAGTTTATTAGGACTAGCGGAGGGCACCGGGGAGCTGTTTTTT. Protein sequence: CASSLLGLAEGTGELFF.

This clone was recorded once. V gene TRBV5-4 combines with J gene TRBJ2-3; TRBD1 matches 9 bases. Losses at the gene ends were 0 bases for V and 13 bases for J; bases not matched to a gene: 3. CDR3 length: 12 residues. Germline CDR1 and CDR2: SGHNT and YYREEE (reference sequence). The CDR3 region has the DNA TGTGCCAGCAGCTTGGATAGACAGGGGGAGTATTTT. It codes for CASSLDRQGEYF.

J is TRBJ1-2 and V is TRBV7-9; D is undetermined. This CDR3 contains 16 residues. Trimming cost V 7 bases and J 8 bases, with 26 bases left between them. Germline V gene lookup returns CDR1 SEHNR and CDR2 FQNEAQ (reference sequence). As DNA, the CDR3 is TGTGCCAGCACCGACACCCTATCAGGCAGGTTCTTAGGCTACACCTTC. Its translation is CASTDTLSGRFLGYTF.

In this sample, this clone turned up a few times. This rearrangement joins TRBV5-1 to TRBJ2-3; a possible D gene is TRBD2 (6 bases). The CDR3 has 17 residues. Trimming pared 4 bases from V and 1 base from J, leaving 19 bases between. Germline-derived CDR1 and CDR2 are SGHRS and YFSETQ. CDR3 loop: CASSIRRLDMGTDTQYF. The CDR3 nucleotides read TGCGCCAGCAGCATCCGAAGACTAGATATGGGCACAGATACGCAGTATTTT.

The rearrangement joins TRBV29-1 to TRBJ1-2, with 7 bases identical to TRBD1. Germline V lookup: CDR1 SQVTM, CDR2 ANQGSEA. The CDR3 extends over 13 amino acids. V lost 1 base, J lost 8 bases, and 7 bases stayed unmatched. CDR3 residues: CSVEAGDSQGYTF. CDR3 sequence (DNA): TGCAGCGTTGAAGCGGGGGACAGCCAAGGCTACACCTTC. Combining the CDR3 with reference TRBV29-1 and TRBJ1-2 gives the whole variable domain SAVISQKPSRDICQRGTSLTIQCQVDSQVTMMFWYRQQPGQSLTLIATANQGSEATYESGFVIDKFPISRPNLTFSTLTVSNMSPEDSSIYLCSVEAGDSQGYTFGSGTRLTVV.

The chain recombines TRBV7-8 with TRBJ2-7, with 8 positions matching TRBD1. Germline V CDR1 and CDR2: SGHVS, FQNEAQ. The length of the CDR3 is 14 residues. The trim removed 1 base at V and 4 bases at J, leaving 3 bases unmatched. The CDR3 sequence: CASSLGQGIYEQYF. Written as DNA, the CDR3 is TGTGCCAGCAGCTTAGGACAGGGGATATACGAGCAGTACTTC.

CDR3 DNA sequence: TGTGCCACCAGCAGAGATCGCCCGCCGGGACCCCGGAGGGTTTACGAGCAGTACTTC. Its translation is CATSRDRPPGPRRVYEQYF. J is TRBJ2-7 and V is TRBV15, with D maybe TRBD2 (6 bases). Trimming took 0 bases from V and 4 from J, leaving 25 bases between them. The length of the CDR3 is 19 residues. The V gene's germline CDR1 is LNHNV and CDR2 YYDKDF (reference sequence).

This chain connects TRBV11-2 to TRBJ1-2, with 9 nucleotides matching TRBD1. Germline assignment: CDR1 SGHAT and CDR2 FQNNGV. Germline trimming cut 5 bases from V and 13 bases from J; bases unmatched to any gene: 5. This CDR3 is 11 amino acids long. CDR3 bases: TGTGCCAGCAGCCCGGGACAGGGATGCACCTTC. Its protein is CASSPGQGCTF.

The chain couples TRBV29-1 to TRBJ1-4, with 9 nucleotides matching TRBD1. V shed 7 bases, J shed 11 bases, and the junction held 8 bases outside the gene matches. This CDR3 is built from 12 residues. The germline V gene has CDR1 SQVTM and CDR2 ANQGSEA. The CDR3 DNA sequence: TGCAGCGCCACAGGGGGCGAGAGGAAACTGTTTTTT. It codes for CSATGGERKLFF.

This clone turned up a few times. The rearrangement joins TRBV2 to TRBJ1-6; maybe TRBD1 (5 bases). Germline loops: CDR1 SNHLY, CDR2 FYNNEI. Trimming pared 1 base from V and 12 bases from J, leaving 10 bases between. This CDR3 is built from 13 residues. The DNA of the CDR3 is TGTGCCAGCAGTGAAGTGGGGGTTTTACCCCTCCACTTT. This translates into CASSEVGVLPLHF.

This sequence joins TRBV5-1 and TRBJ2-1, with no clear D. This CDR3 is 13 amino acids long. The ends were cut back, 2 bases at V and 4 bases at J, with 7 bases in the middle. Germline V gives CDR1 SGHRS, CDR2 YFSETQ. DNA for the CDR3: TGCGCCAGCAGCTTCTCCACATACAATGAGCAGTTCTTC. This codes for CASSFSTYNEQFF.

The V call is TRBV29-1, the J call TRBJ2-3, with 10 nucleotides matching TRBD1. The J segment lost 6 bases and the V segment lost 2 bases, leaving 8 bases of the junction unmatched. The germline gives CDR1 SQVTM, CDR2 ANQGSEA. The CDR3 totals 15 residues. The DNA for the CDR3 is TGCAGCGTTGAACGTGACAGGGGGCCGTGGGATACGCAGTATTTT. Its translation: CSVERDRGPWDTQYF.

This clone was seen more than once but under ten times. CDR3 sequence reads: CASSLEQRSEQYF. The CDR3 DNA reads as TGTGCCAGCAGCTTAGAGCAACGGTCAGAGCAGTACTTC. The chain couples TRBV11-3 to TRBJ2-7, with D hard to call. Germline lookup yields CDR1 SGHNT and CDR2 YENEEA. The CDR3 spans 13 residues. With 0 bases removed from V and 7 bases from J, the gap between germline ends came to 10 bases.

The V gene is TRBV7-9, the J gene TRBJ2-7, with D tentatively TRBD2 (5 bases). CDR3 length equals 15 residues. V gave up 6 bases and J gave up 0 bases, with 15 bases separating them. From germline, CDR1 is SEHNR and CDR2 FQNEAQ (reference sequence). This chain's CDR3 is CASSPARDPSYEQYF. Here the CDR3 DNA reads TGTGCCAGCAGTCCCGCTCGGGATCCCTCCTACGAGCAGTACTTC.

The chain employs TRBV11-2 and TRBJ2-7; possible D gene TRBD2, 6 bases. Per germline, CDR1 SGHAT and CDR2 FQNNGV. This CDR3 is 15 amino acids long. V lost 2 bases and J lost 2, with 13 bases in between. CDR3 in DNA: TGTGCCAGCAGCTTACTCCGGGGGAGGACCTACGAGCAGTACTTC. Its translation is CASSLLRGRTYEQYF. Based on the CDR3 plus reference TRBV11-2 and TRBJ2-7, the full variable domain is EAGVAQSPRYKIIEKRQSVAFWCNPISGHATLYWYQQILGQGPKLLIQFQNNGVVDDSQLPKDRFSAERLKGVDSTLKIQPAKLEDSAVYLCASSLLRGRTYEQYFGPGTRLTVT.

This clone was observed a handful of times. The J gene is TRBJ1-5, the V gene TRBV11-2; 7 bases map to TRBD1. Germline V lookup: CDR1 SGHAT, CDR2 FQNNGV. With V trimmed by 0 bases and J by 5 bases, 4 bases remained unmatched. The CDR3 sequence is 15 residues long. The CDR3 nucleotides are TGTGCCAGCAGCTTAGACGGACAGGATTATCAGCCCCAGCATTTT. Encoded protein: CASSLDGQDYQPQHF.

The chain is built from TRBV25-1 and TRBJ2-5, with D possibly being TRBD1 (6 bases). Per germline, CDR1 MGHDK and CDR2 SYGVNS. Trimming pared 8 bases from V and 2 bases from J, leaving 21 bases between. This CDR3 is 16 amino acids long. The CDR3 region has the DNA TGTGCCAGCGAGCCCCTGGGGGCGGCCAGTCAAGAGACCCAGTACTTC. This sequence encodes CASEPLGAASQETQYF. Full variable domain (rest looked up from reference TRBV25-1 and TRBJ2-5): EADIYQTPRYLVIGTGKKITLECSQTMGHDKMYWYQQDPGMELHLIHYSYGVNSTEKGDLSSESTVSRIRTEHFPLTLESARPSHTSQYLCASEPLGAASQETQYFGPGTRLLVL.

CDR3 DNA: TGTGCCAGCAGGCTTACCCGGACAGGGGTGTACAATGAGCAGTTCTTC. Residues: CASRLTRTGVYNEQFF. This rearrangement joins TRBV7-9 to TRBJ2-1; 9 positions match TRBD1. Germline V gene lookup returns CDR1 SEHNR and CDR2 FQNEAQ (reference sequence). The CDR3 length is 16 residues. V lost 6 bases, J lost 4 bases, and 10 bases stayed unmatched.

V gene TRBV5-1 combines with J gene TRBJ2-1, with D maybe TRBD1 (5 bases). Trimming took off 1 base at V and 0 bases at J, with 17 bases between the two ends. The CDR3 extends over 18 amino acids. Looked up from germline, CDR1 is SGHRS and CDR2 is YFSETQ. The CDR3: CASSLRGWADSSYNEQFF. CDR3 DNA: TGCGCCAGCAGCTTGAGGGGCTGGGCAGACAGCTCCTACAATGAGCAGTTCTTC.

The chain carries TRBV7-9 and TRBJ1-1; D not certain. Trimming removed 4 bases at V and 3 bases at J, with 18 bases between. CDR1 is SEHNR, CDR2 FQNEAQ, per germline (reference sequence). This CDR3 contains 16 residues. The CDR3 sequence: CASSYPGFGGDTEAFF. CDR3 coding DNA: TGTGCCAGCAGCTATCCAGGCTTCGGCGGGGACACTGAAGCTTTCTTT.

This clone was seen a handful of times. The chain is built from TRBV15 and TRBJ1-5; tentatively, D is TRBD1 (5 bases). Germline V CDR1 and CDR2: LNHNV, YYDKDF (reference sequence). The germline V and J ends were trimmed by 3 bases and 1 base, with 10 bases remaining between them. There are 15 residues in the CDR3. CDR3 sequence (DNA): TGTGCCACCAGCAGGGAGCGGGGGAGCAATCAGCCCCAGCATTTT. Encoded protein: CATSRERGSNQPQHF. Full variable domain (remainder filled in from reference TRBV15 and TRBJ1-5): DAMVIQNPRYQVTQFGKPVTLSCSQTLNHNVMYWYQQKSSQAPKLLFHYYDKDFNNEADTPDNFQSRRPNTSFCFLDIRSPGLGDTAMYLCATSRERGSNQPQHFGDGTRLSIL.

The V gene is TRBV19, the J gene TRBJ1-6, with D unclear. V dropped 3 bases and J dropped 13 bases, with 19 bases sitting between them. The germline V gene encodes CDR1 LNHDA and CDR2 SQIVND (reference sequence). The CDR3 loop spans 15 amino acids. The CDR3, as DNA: TGTGCCAGTAGTATCACAAACCAGGAGGGTTATCCCCTCCACTTT. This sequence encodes CASSITNQEGYPLHF.

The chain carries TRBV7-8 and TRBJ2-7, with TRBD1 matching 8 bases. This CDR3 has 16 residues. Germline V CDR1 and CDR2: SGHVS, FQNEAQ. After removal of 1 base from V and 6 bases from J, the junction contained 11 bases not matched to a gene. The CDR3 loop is CASSLVSDREKREQYF. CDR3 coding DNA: TGTGCCAGCAGCTTAGTGTCGGACAGGGAGAAACGCGAGCAGTACTTC. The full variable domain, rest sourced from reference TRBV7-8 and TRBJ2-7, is GAGVSQSPRYKVAKRGQDVALRCDPISGHVSLFWYQQALGQGPEFLTYFQNEAQLDKSGLPSDRFFAERPEGSVSTLKIQRTQQEDSAVYLCASSLVSDREKREQYFGPGTRLTVT.

CDR3 DNA: TGTGCCAGCAGCAAAGAGGAGGGGATGAACACCGGGGAGCTGTTTTTT. Translated: CASSKEEGMNTGELFF. This chain links TRBV21-1 with TRBJ2-2; TRBD2 was called by the table and not checked on the DNA. TRBV21-1 is given as a pseudogene. CDR3 length: 16 residues.

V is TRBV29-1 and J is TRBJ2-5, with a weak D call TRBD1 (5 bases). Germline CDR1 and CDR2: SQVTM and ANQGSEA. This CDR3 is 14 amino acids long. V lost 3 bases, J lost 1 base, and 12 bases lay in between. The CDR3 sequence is CSVDRVIFQETQYF. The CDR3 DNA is TGCAGCGTTGACAGGGTTATATTCCAAGAGACCCAGTACTTC.

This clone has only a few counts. CDR3 DNA sequence: TGTGCCAGCAGCTTAACCGGCCCATTAGAGACCCAGTACTTC. Amino acid sequence: CASSLTGPLETQYF. The V call is TRBV7-3, the J call TRBJ2-5; D not resolved. V lost 0 bases to trimming and J lost 4 bases, with 9 bases between them. CDR3 length: 14 residues. Germline V gene sequence: CDR1 SGHTA, CDR2 FQGTGA.

The CDR3: CASSVRGLSRFQETQYF. The DNA for the CDR3 is TGTGCCAGCAGTGTGAGGGGACTAAGTCGTTTCCAAGAGACCCAGTACTTC. The chain uses TRBV2 and TRBJ2-5; 7 bases map to TRBD2. Germline V gives CDR1 SNHLY, CDR2 FYNNEI. This CDR3 comprises 17 residues. Unmatched junction bases numbered 12, after V lost 4 bases and J lost 1 base.